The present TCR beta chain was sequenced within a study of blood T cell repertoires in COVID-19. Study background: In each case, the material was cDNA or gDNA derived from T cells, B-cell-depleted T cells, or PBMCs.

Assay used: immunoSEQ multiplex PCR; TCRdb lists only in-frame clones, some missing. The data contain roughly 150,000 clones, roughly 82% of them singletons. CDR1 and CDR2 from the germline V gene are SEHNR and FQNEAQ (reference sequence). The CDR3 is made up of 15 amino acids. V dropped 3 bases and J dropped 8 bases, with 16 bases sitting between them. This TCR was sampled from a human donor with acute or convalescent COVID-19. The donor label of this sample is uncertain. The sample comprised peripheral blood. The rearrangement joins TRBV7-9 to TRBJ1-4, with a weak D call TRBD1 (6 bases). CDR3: CASSFGGAEREKLFF. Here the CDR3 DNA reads TGTGCCAGCAGCTTCGGGGGGGCTGAACGGGAAAAACTGTTTTTT.